The T cell receptor (beta chain) under discussion was sequenced for a study of blood T cells in healthy people across ages. General observations from the study: Measured against age, TCR beta diversity per million T cells decreased in a roughly linear manner. Versus aged donors, long-lived donors had higher diversity and more naive CD4+ cells.

This clonotype was recorded many times. The antigen remains undetermined. The CDR3 contains 14 residues. CDR1 and CDR2 from the germline V gene are KGHDR and SFDVKD. The V and J ends lost 3 bases and 4 bases, in that order; junction bases with no gene match: 5. Then a second PCR, running about 6 to 11 cycles, was carried out with a sample-barcoded 5' primer and a J-beta primer mix. MiXCR, applied by TCRdb to the 5' RACE reads, yields one record per CDR3 protein. Here the sample spans roughly 2 million distinct CDR3 sequences, less than 50% being singletons. This TCR was sampled from a woman aged 40 to 50 in good health. The sequencing sample was made of blood. This chain joins TRBV24-1 and TRBJ2-7, with 7 bases fitting TRBD1. The CDR3 DNA sequence: TGTGCCACCAGTGATGGGACAGAGGTTTACGAGCAGTACTTC. Its protein product is CATSDGTEVYEQYF.